The rows below give T cell receptor beta chains drawn from one sample of a study of blood T cell repertoires in COVID-19. TCRdb's table, derived via immunoSEQ multiplex PCR, lists solely in-frame clones and lacks some. The sample holds about 56,000 clones, about 91% seen once. Sequencing input: peripheral blood. The receptor set was obtained from an older woman with COVID-19, enrolled during active disease. Both conserved end residues are part of each CDR3.

>TRBV7-9|TRBJ2-1
CASSLGLAGDEQFF
>TRBV5-6|TRBJ2-7
CASSSWGSSYEQYF
>TRBV6-6|TRBJ2-2
CASSYRLGQPGELFF
>TRBV2|TRBJ1-2
CASSVRAEYGYTF
>TRBV5-4|TRBJ1-2
CASSSRVNYGYTF
>TRBV6-5|TRBJ2-6
CASREARAGANVLTF
>TRBV7-8|TRBJ1-1
CASSLADGRMEAFF
>TRBV10-3|TRBJ1-1
CAISYQGSDTEAFF
>TRBV3-1/TRBV3-2|TRBJ1-1
CASSPDMTGAEAFF
>TRBV5-1|TRBJ2-1
CASSSTTSGRHNEQFF
>TRBV6-2/TRBV6-3|TRBJ2-3
CASSRLAVTDTQYF
>TRBV6-1|TRBJ2-7
CASSEEGYRSSYEQYF
>TRBV30|TRBJ1-6
CAWSVPWTGTSYNSPLHF
>TRBV6-2/TRBV6-3|TRBJ2-2
CASSYAGGTGELFF
>TRBV3-1/TRBV3-2|TRBJ1-6
CASSRPEENSPLHF
>TRBV6-2/TRBV6-3|TRBJ2-7
CASSYYPGSFIYEQYF
>TRBV27|TRBJ2-1
CASSFIASGRDNEQFF
>TRBV6-5|TRBJ1-3
CASSTTGAGNTIYF
>TRBV4-2|TRBJ2-1
CASSQDWHSSYNEQFF
>TRBV20-1|TRBJ1-1
CSASRGTAEAFF
>TRBV4-3|TRBJ2-1
CASSQLAGGPYNEQFF
>TRBV5-4|TRBJ2-7
CASSLAQGGWNEQYF
>TRBV30|TRBJ1-6
CAWSVPGGRSPLHF
>TRBV27|TRBJ2-3
CASSSTLGYLSTDTQYF
>TRBV28|TRBJ2-3
CASSVLLAGEGDTQYF
>TRBV19|TRBJ2-1
CASSIARGNEQFF
>TRBV13|TRBJ1-6
CASSLGSENYSPLHF
>TRBV3-1/TRBV3-2|TRBJ1-2
CASSYTGAPGYGYTF
>TRBV3-1/TRBV3-2|TRBJ1-2
CASSQGAFNYGYTF
>TRBV6-5|TRBJ1-2
CASVPHPGQGHGYTF
>TRBV4-2|TRBJ2-2
CASSQEAGPVTGELFF
>TRBV4-1|TRBJ2-1
CASSQDIRASGVNEQFF
>TRBV4-3|TRBJ1-2
CASSQDSTGKYYGYTF
>TRBV5-4|TRBJ2-2
CASSLEASRELFF
>TRBV14|TRBJ1-2
CASSQARSNGYTF
>TRBV2|TRBJ2-3
CASSAPGLQVDTQYF
>TRBV6-5|TRBJ1-1
CASSYSLQNTEAFF
>TRBV23-1|TRBJ2-5
CASSHLAGAWKTQYF
>TRBV14|TRBJ2-1
CASSQGPQGYNEQFF
>TRBV27|TRBJ1-1
CASSLLPSYSKAFF
>TRBV7-2|TRBJ2-2
CASSLELFTGELFF
>TRBV6-2/TRBV6-3|TRBJ2-7
CASSYPTGLAGGSSYEQYF
>TRBV18|TRBJ2-7
CASSPEYEQYF
>TRBV7-7|TRBJ2-1
CASSSTVGGSPYNEQFF
>TRBV6-2/TRBV6-3|TRBJ2-5
CASSYPYGGTQYF
>TRBV4-3|TRBJ2-3
CASSQGSRETDTQYF
>TRBV28|TRBJ1-2
CASRPLGQTAGGYTF
>TRBV27|TRBJ1-1
CASSHPGQLREKEAFF
>TRBV9|TRBJ1-5
CASSATGEYSNQPQHF
>TRBV29-1|TRBJ1-1
CSVRTQNTEAFF
>TRBV6-5|TRBJ2-7
CASSYQDTAYEQYF
>TRBV9|TRBJ2-1
CASSVANEQFF
>TRBV19|TRBJ1-4
CASRSGSEKLFF